Listed below are T cell receptor beta chains from one sample, sequenced in a study of T cells after yellow fever vaccination. TCRdb recomputed calls from the 5' RACE reads with MiXCR, one row per CDR3 protein. The table shows about 310,000 distinct CDR3 sequences, with 3.6% occurring only once. This specimen was PBMCs, taken on the day of the yellow fever booster vaccination. The receptors originated from a man aged 18 to 29 who received the YFV17D yellow fever vaccine. CDR3s include the opening cysteine and the closing phenylalanine or tryptophan. D genes are given only for firm matches. The size of a clone is reported for some rows only, either as once, few or many, or as a class for expanded clones.

size	V	D	J	CDR3	DNA
many	TRBV6-5	-	TRBJ2-5	CASSYGGREEETQYF	TGTGCCAGCAGTTACGGCGGCAGGGAGGAAGAGACCCAGTACTTC
many	TRBV5-1	TRBD1	TRBJ2-7	CASSQDRIEYEQYF	TGCGCCAGCAGCCAGGACAGGATAGAGTACGAGCAGTACTTC
-	TRBV30	-	TRBJ1-5	CAWSYPSNQPQHF	TGTGCCTGGAGCTATCCAAGCAATCAGCCCCAGCATTTT
few	TRBV12-3/TRBV12-4	-	TRBJ2-2	CASSWFRFRDETNTGELFF	TGTGCCAGCAGTTGGTTTCGGTTTCGGGACGAAACGAACACCGGGGAGCTGTTTTTT
few	TRBV11-3	-	TRBJ2-3	CASSLGYGDTQYF	TGTGCCAGCAGCTTAGGCTACGGAGATACGCAGTATTTT
few	TRBV4-3	TRBD2	TRBJ2-4	CASSPRTSLAKNIQYF	TGCGCCAGCAGCCCCCGGACTAGTCTAGCCAAAAACATTCAGTACTTC
few	TRBV3-1	-	TRBJ2-1	CASSRRGSDEQFF	TGTGCCAGCAGCCGTAGGGGCTCGGATGAGCAGTTCTTC
many	TRBV20-1	-	TRBJ1-4	CSATGESEKLFF	TGCAGTGCTACAGGGGAGTCTGAAAAACTGTTTTTT
many	TRBV20-1	TRBD1	TRBJ2-3	CSASPAHGTGSTDTQYF	TGCAGTGCTAGTCCTGCCCACGGGACAGGGTCCACAGATACGCAGTATTTT
-	TRBV29-1	-	TRBJ2-5	CSVDMTGLPGETQYF	TGCAGCGTTGATATGACAGGTCTCCCGGGGGAGACCCAGTACTTC
many	TRBV6-8	-	TRBJ2-5	CARDNRDGETQYF	TGTGCCAGGGACAACCGGGACGGAGAGACCCAGTACTTC
many	TRBV5-1	-	TRBJ2-1	CASKFGDPNEQFF	TGCGCCAGCAAATTCGGGGACCCCAATGAGCAGTTCTTC
many	TRBV7-8	-	TRBJ2-5	CASSLTLLQETQYF	TGTGCCAGCAGCTTAACACTGTTGCAAGAGACCCAGTACTTC
few	TRBV12-3/TRBV12-4	TRBD2	TRBJ2-3	CASRAPGGFGADTQYF	TGTGCCAGCAGGGCCCCCGGGGGGTTCGGTGCAGATACGCAGTATTTT
many	TRBV20-1	TRBD2	TRBJ2-3	CSAPSGGEDTQYF	TGCAGTGCCCCTAGCGGGGGAGAAGATACGCAGTATTTT
few	TRBV20-1	-	TRBJ2-1	CSAGGGQGYNEQFF	TGCAGTGCTGGGGGGGGGCAGGGATACAATGAGCAGTTCTTC
-	TRBV7-2	-	TRBJ2-3	CASSKDTDTQYF	TGTGCCAGCAGCAAAGACACAGATACGCAGTATTTT
-	TRBV4-3	TRBD1	TRBJ2-7	CASSPRPGQGTYEQYF	TGCGCCAGCAGCCCCCGCCCGGGACAGGGGACTTACGAGCAGTACTTC
many	TRBV2	-	TRBJ2-3	CASRISGLGTDTQYF	TGTGCCAGCAGGATTTCAGGGTTGGGCACAGATACGCAGTATTTT
many	TRBV5-1	-	TRBJ1-4	CASSYVRGGVNEKLFF	TGCGCCAGCAGCTACGTTCGAGGGGGGGTTAATGAAAAACTGTTTTTT
many	TRBV20-1	TRBD2	TRBJ2-2	CSASGPSGAGTGELFF	TGCAGTGCTAGCGGCCCTAGCGGGGCGGGCACCGGGGAGCTGTTTTTT
few	TRBV5-6	-	TRBJ1-6	CASSLGLGNSPLHF	TGTGCCAGCAGCTTGGGCCTGGGTAATTCACCCCTCCACTTT
few	TRBV29-1	-	TRBJ2-3	CSGHKTASDTQYF	TGCAGCGGACATAAGACAGCCTCAGATACGCAGTATTTT
many	TRBV5-5	-	TRBJ2-3	CATEQGSTDTQYF	TGTGCCACCGAACAGGGTAGCACAGATACGCAGTATTTT
many	TRBV7-9	-	TRBJ2-7	CASSPRGEKSYEQYF	TGTGCCAGCAGTCCTAGGGGGGAGAAGTCCTACGAGCAGTACTTC
many	TRBV7-2	-	TRBJ2-7	CASSSNQGPYEQYF	TGTGCCAGCAGCTCCAACCAGGGGCCCTACGAGCAGTACTTC
many	TRBV10-3	TRBD1	TRBJ2-2	CATRTGGAKDTGELFF	TGTGCCACCAGGACAGGGGGCGCGAAGGACACCGGGGAGCTGTTTTTT
-	TRBV6-2/TRBV6-3	TRBD2	TRBJ2-3	CASSYVAGGPRTDTQYF	TGTGCCAGCAGTTACGTTGCGGGGGGGCCGCGCACAGATACGCAGTATTTT
-	TRBV14	-	TRBJ1-2	CASSLERVNYGYTF	TGTGCCAGCAGCCTCGAGAGGGTTAACTATGGCTACACCTTC
many	TRBV7-9	TRBD1	TRBJ1-1	CASSRAGQGETTEAFF	TGTGCCAGCAGCCGCGCGGGACAGGGTGAGACCACTGAAGCTTTCTTT
few	TRBV6-5	-	TRBJ1-6	CASSYGQGGRSPLHF	TGTGCCAGCAGTTACGGTCAGGGAGGGCGGTCACCCCTCCACTTT
-	TRBV4-3	TRBD1	TRBJ2-7	CASSPDPSGTGVPREQYF	TGCGCCAGCAGCCCAGACCCTTCCGGGACAGGGGTCCCCAGGGAGCAGTACTTC
many	TRBV7-2	TRBD2	TRBJ2-5	CASSSRGGGSGETQYF	TGTGCCAGCAGCTCCCGTGGCGGGGGGTCTGGTGAGACCCAGTACTTC
few	TRBV7-2	-	TRBJ2-3	CASSPRDLEQYF	TGTGCCAGCAGCCCCCGGGACCTCGAGCAGTATTTT
-	TRBV7-2	-	TRBJ1-3	CASSLGRQLGNTIYF	TGTGCCAGCAGCTTAGGTCGCCAGCTTGGAAACACCATATATTTT
few	TRBV7-3	-	TRBJ1-1	CASSLNGIDSATSNTEAFF	TGTGCCAGCAGCTTAAACGGGATTGATAGTGCGACCTCGAACACTGAAGCTTTCTTT
-	TRBV20-1	-	TRBJ2-1	CSATVGGQLYEQFF	TGCAGTGCTACCGTCGGGGGGCAATTGTATGAGCAGTTCTTC
many	TRBV6-2/TRBV6-3	-	TRBJ2-7	CASSPQTGQAYEQYF	TGTGCCAGCAGTCCACAAACGGGACAAGCCTACGAGCAGTACTTC
-	TRBV11-1	-	TRBJ2-6	CASSFGDSGANVLTF	TGTGCCAGCAGCTTTGGGGACTCTGGGGCCAACGTCCTGACTTTC
-	TRBV6-6	-	TRBJ1-2	CASSWGTPEGYTF	TGTGCCAGCAGTTGGGGGACACCGGAGGGCTACACCTTC